These T cell receptor beta chains were read from a single sample in a study of blood T cell repertoires in COVID-19. Repertoires were generated with immunoSEQ multiplex PCR, while TCRdb's copy carries only in-frame clones and drops some. The table records around 33,000 clones, about four fifths of them present only once. Material: peripheral blood. Receptors were obtained from an elderly man with acute or convalescent COVID-19. Both conserved end residues are part of each CDR3. Each record gives: D gene, V gene, clone size, J gene, CDR3 DNA, CDR3 protein. D genes are given only for firm matches. For some rows the clone size is stated as once, few or many, or as a class when expanded; others skip it.

D gene: -
V gene: TRBV7-2
clone size: -
J gene: TRBJ2-1
CDR3 DNA: TGTGCCAGCAGCCACCCGGCGGGCCAGCGGTCCTACAATGAGCAGTTCTTC
CDR3 protein: CASSHPAGQRSYNEQFF

D gene: -
V gene: TRBV3-1/TRBV3-2
clone size: -
J gene: TRBJ1-5
CDR3 DNA: TGTGCCAGCAGCTTCCAACTAGATCAGCCCCAGCATTTT
CDR3 protein: CASSFQLDQPQHF

D gene: TRBD2
V gene: TRBV19
clone size: -
J gene: TRBJ2-7
CDR3 DNA: TGTGCCAGTAGTACCTTCAGAAAAGCGGGGACCTTCTACGAGCAGTACTTC
CDR3 protein: CASSTFRKAGTFYEQYF

D gene: -
V gene: TRBV7-6
clone size: -
J gene: TRBJ2-5
CDR3 DNA: TGTGCCAGCAGCTTAGGGTGGGCAGCTCGAGTGAAAGAGACCCAGTACTTC
CDR3 protein: CASSLGWAARVKETQYF

D gene: -
V gene: TRBV19
clone size: once
J gene: TRBJ1-2
CDR3 DNA: TGTGCCAGTAGTACTACGGGGGATGGCTATGGCTACACCTTC
CDR3 protein: CASSTTGDGYGYTF

D gene: -
V gene: TRBV2
clone size: few
J gene: TRBJ2-7
CDR3 DNA: TGTGCCAGCGCGCAGGGGCGTGCACCTGGGTACGAGCAGTACTTC
CDR3 protein: CASAQGRAPGYEQYF

D gene: -
V gene: TRBV15
clone size: -
J gene: TRBJ1-2
CDR3 DNA: TGTGCCACCAGCACGACGATGGACAGATTCAACTATGGCTACACCTTC
CDR3 protein: CATSTTMDRFNYGYTF

D gene: -
V gene: TRBV29-1
clone size: -
J gene: TRBJ2-4
CDR3 DNA: TGCAGCGTTAGGACAGAGCTAGCCAAAAACATTCAGTACTTC
CDR3 protein: CSVRTELAKNIQYF

D gene: -
V gene: TRBV11-3
clone size: -
J gene: TRBJ2-3
CDR3 DNA: TGTGCCAGCAGCTCGGACTTTAGCACAGATACGCAGTATTTT
CDR3 protein: CASSSDFSTDTQYF

D gene: TRBD1
V gene: TRBV19
clone size: -
J gene: TRBJ2-5
CDR3 DNA: TGTGCCAGTAGTTTAGGACAGGGGGTGAGGGAGACCCAGTACTTC
CDR3 protein: CASSLGQGVRETQYF

D gene: -
V gene: TRBV6-5
clone size: -
J gene: TRBJ1-2
CDR3 DNA: TGTGCCAGCAGCGACAGCTATGGCTACACCTTC
CDR3 protein: CASSDSYGYTF

D gene: TRBD2
V gene: TRBV29-1
clone size: -
J gene: TRBJ2-5
CDR3 DNA: TGCAGCGTTGGGGCTAGCGGGGTTGCAGAGACCCAGTACTTC
CDR3 protein: CSVGASGVAETQYF

D gene: TRBD1
V gene: TRBV5-1
clone size: -
J gene: TRBJ1-2
CDR3 DNA: TGCGCCAGCAGGTCCGGGACAGGGGGGAATGGCTACACCTTC
CDR3 protein: CASRSGTGGNGYTF

D gene: TRBD1
V gene: TRBV7-2
clone size: -
J gene: TRBJ2-1
CDR3 DNA: TGTGCCAGCAGCCCGGGGACAGTTCCGTACAATGAGCAGTTCTTC
CDR3 protein: CASSPGTVPYNEQFF

D gene: -
V gene: TRBV12-3/TRBV12-4
clone size: few
J gene: TRBJ1-1
CDR3 DNA: TGTGCCAGCAGTTCTAGGGGGGGCACTGAAGCTTTCTTT
CDR3 protein: CASSSRGGTEAFF

D gene: -
V gene: TRBV6-4
clone size: -
J gene: TRBJ2-5
CDR3 DNA: TGTGCCAGCAGTGTCGAGGGGGGGGAGACCCAGTACTTC
CDR3 protein: CASSVEGGETQYF

D gene: TRBD1
V gene: TRBV19
clone size: -
J gene: TRBJ1-2
CDR3 DNA: TGTGCCGTTAGTAGTCTAACCACAGGGGCAGTGGGCTACACCTTC
CDR3 protein: CAVSSLTTGAVGYTF

D gene: -
V gene: TRBV11-2
clone size: -
J gene: TRBJ2-3
CDR3 DNA: TGTGCCAGCAGCTTCGGACTATCCACAGATACGCAGTATTTT
CDR3 protein: CASSFGLSTDTQYF

D gene: TRBD2
V gene: TRBV7-9
clone size: few
J gene: TRBJ2-1
CDR3 DNA: TGTGCCAGCAGCCCCCATGGTAGAGCGGGGGGTTACAATGAGCAGTTCTTC
CDR3 protein: CASSPHGRAGGYNEQFF

D gene: -
V gene: TRBV2
clone size: -
J gene: TRBJ2-2
CDR3 DNA: TGTGCCAGCAAGGAACAGCTGAACACCGGGGAGCTGTTTTTT
CDR3 protein: CASKEQLNTGELFF

D gene: TRBD2
V gene: TRBV5-1
clone size: few
J gene: TRBJ2-3
CDR3 DNA: TGCGCCAGCAGCGTGCGGGGGGGAGACACAGATACGCAGTATTTT
CDR3 protein: CASSVRGGDTDTQYF

D gene: -
V gene: TRBV6-2/TRBV6-3
clone size: -
J gene: TRBJ2-3
CDR3 DNA: TGTGCCAGCAGTTCCGCGGATCGCGCAACTAATACGCAGTATTTT
CDR3 protein: CASSSADRATNTQYF

D gene: -
V gene: TRBV30
clone size: once
J gene: TRBJ2-7
CDR3 DNA: TGTGCCTGGAGTGTACCGCAGGGTTTTTACGAGCAGTACTTC
CDR3 protein: CAWSVPQGFYEQYF

D gene: -
V gene: TRBV7-9
clone size: once
J gene: TRBJ2-7
CDR3 DNA: TGTGCCAGCAGCTTAGATGGAGGGGATGGATTTAGCTCCTACGAGCAGTACTTC
CDR3 protein: CASSLDGGDGFSSYEQYF

D gene: TRBD1
V gene: TRBV4-1
clone size: -
J gene: TRBJ1-2
CDR3 DNA: TGCGCCAGCAGCCAAGTCGGTAGTGGGACAGGGGGCTATGGCTACACCTTC
CDR3 protein: CASSQVGSGTGGYGYTF

D gene: TRBD1
V gene: TRBV3-1/TRBV3-2
clone size: many
J gene: TRBJ1-2
CDR3 DNA: TGTGCCAGCAGCGCCGGACAGGGAAACTATGGCTACACCTTC
CDR3 protein: CASSAGQGNYGYTF

D gene: TRBD2
V gene: TRBV9
clone size: -
J gene: TRBJ2-3
CDR3 DNA: TGTGCCAGCAGCGTAAGGGGACTAGCGGGGGGTTATAGCACAGATACGCAGTATTTT
CDR3 protein: CASSVRGLAGGYSTDTQYF

D gene: -
V gene: TRBV19
clone size: -
J gene: TRBJ1-2
CDR3 DNA: TGTGCCAGTAGTATAGATCAACAGGATCATTACTATGGCTACACCTTC
CDR3 protein: CASSIDQQDHYYGYTF

D gene: TRBD1
V gene: TRBV6-6
clone size: once
J gene: TRBJ1-2
CDR3 DNA: TGTGCCAGCAGTTACCCCTCAGGGGGCTATGGCTACACCTTC
CDR3 protein: CASSYPSGGYGYTF

D gene: -
V gene: TRBV2
clone size: -
J gene: TRBJ2-5
CDR3 DNA: TGTGCCAGCTGCACCGGGACGGGAGTCCAAGAGACCCAGTACTTC
CDR3 protein: CASCTGTGVQETQYF

D gene: -
V gene: TRBV6-5
clone size: -
J gene: TRBJ2-2
CDR3 DNA: TGTGCCAGCAGGCAGGGTACGAACACCGGGGAGCTGTTTTTT
CDR3 protein: CASRQGTNTGELFF

D gene: TRBD1
V gene: TRBV6-2/TRBV6-3
clone size: -
J gene: TRBJ2-4
CDR3 DNA: TGTGCCAGCCGCCGGGACAGGCTACCCAAAAACATTCAGTACTTC
CDR3 protein: CASRRDRLPKNIQYF

D gene: TRBD1
V gene: TRBV19
clone size: -
J gene: TRBJ2-2
CDR3 DNA: TGTGCCAGTAGTATTGACAGGGGAAACACCGGGGAGCTGTTTTTT
CDR3 protein: CASSIDRGNTGELFF

D gene: TRBD2
V gene: TRBV5-1
clone size: -
J gene: TRBJ2-7
CDR3 DNA: TGCGCCAGCAGCTCGCTAGCGGGGGAATACGAGCAGTACTTC
CDR3 protein: CASSSLAGEYEQYF

D gene: TRBD1
V gene: TRBV19
clone size: -
J gene: TRBJ1-2
CDR3 DNA: TGTGCCAGTACGGAGAGGACAGGGCTCAATCCTAACTATGGCTACACCTTC
CDR3 protein: CASTERTGLNPNYGYTF

D gene: TRBD1
V gene: TRBV6-2/TRBV6-3
clone size: -
J gene: TRBJ2-7
CDR3 DNA: TGTGCCAGCAGTCCAAGACCAGGACAGGGGGCGGAAGAGCAGTACTTC
CDR3 protein: CASSPRPGQGAEEQYF

D gene: TRBD2
V gene: TRBV10-1
clone size: -
J gene: TRBJ2-5
CDR3 DNA: TGCGCCAGCAGCTCGGGACTAGCGGGGGTAGGACAAGAGACCCAGTACTTC
CDR3 protein: CASSSGLAGVGQETQYF

D gene: TRBD1
V gene: TRBV5-5
clone size: -
J gene: TRBJ1-3
CDR3 DNA: TGTGCCAGCAGCTTGGCCAGACAGGGGGTCTCTGGAAACACCATATATTTT
CDR3 protein: CASSLARQGVSGNTIYF

D gene: TRBD1
V gene: TRBV5-1
clone size: -
J gene: TRBJ2-7
CDR3 DNA: TGCGCCAGCAGCTTCCCAACGGACAGGGAGGCTTCCTACGAGCAGTACTTC
CDR3 protein: CASSFPTDREASYEQYF

D gene: -
V gene: TRBV7-9
clone size: -
J gene: TRBJ2-4
CDR3 DNA: TGTGCCAGCAGCTTAGGGATTAGGGGAACGGCCAAAAACATTCAGTACTTC
CDR3 protein: CASSLGIRGTAKNIQYF

D gene: -
V gene: TRBV6-2/TRBV6-3
clone size: -
J gene: TRBJ2-7
CDR3 DNA: TGTGCCAGCAGTTATTCCGCCCAGGGAGAGCAGTACTTC
CDR3 protein: CASSYSAQGEQYF

D gene: -
V gene: TRBV7-6
clone size: -
J gene: TRBJ2-1
CDR3 DNA: TGTGCCAGCCGTTCGGGAACCTACAATGAGCAGTTCTTC
CDR3 protein: CASRSGTYNEQFF

D gene: TRBD2
V gene: TRBV11-2
clone size: -
J gene: TRBJ2-7
CDR3 DNA: TGTGCCAGCAGCCCCCTGAGGCGGGGGGGCCGCAACGAGCAGTACTTC
CDR3 protein: CASSPLRRGGRNEQYF

D gene: -
V gene: TRBV3-1/TRBV3-2
clone size: once
J gene: TRBJ2-7
CDR3 DNA: TGTGCCAGCAGCCAAGATCTCAGGAGGCTCGAGCAGTACTTC
CDR3 protein: CASSQDLRRLEQYF

D gene: TRBD1
V gene: TRBV2
clone size: medium-sized
J gene: TRBJ2-3
CDR3 DNA: TGTGCCAGCAGTCGCGACAGGGGAGATACGCAGTATTTT
CDR3 protein: CASSRDRGDTQYF